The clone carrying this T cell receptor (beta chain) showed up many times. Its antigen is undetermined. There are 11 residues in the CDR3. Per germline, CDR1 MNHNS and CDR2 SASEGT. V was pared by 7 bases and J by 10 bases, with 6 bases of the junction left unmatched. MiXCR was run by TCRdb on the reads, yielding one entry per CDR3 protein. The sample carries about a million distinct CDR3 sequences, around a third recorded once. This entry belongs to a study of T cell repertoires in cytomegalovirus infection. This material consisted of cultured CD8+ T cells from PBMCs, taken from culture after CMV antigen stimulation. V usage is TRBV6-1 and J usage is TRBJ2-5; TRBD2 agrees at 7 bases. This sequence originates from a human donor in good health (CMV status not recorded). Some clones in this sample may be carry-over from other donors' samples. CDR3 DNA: TGTGCCAGCACAAACGGGGGGTTCCAGTACTTC. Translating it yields CASTNGGFQYF.